This section outlines one TCR beta chain sequence together with its context. Participants, 18 to 89 years old, spanned around 25 US areas. The sample is drawn from a study of blood T cell repertoires in COVID-19. Across the study: The United States, Italy and Spain supplied acute and convalescent COVID-19 samples. In each case, the material was cDNA or gDNA derived from T cells, B-cell-depleted T cells, or PBMCs.

V shed 6 bases, J shed 2 bases, and the junction held 4 bases outside the gene matches. The CDR3 totals 14 residues. The germline V gene encodes CDR1 MNHEY and CDR2 SVGAGI. Authors' analysis steps: By means of reference gene primer amplification, nucleated cell counts were estimated. Assay used: immunoSEQ multiplex PCR; TCRdb lists only in-frame clones, some missing. The V and J calls and the clone size are those of that table, but D and trimming were determined from the DNA. The table has 150,000 to 200,000 clones, around 83% seen once; the top ten hold around 25%. The sequencing sample was made of PBMCs or T cells enriched from blood (not recorded which). This clonotype originated in a woman aged 40 to 55 in a cohort exposed to, infected with or recovered from COVID-19 (not recorded which). The V call is TRBV6-5, the J call TRBJ1-5, with 7 bases aligning to TRBD1. CDR3 sequence (DNA): TGTGCCAGCAGCCAACAGGGGCGCAATCAGCCCCAGCATTTT. Its translation: CASSQQGRNQPQHF.